Sequencing of this T cell receptor (beta chain) was carried out in a study of cytomegalovirus exposure and HLA in healthy donors. General observations from the study: Most TCR sequences proved rare, with some public TCRs found in many donors.

The donors (healthy individuals) were bone marrow donors. As for this clone: Antigen unknown.

The PCR employed 60 Vbeta primers together with 13 Jbeta primers. Assay used: immunoSEQ multiplex PCR; TCRdb lists only in-frame clones, some missing. The sample has 180,000 or so clones, about 72% seen once. The sequenced material came from PBMCs. This sequence was found in a human donor in good health.

The CDR3: CAWRGRDEQYF. CDR3 nucleotides: TGTGCCTGGAGGGGGAGGGACGAGCAGTACTTC. The chain has TRBV30 and TRBJ2-7, with 7 bases lining up with TRBD2. Unmatched junction bases numbered 1, after V lost 3 bases and J lost 5 bases. Germline values: CDR1 GTSNPN, CDR2 SVGIG (reference sequence). The CDR3 length is 11 residues.